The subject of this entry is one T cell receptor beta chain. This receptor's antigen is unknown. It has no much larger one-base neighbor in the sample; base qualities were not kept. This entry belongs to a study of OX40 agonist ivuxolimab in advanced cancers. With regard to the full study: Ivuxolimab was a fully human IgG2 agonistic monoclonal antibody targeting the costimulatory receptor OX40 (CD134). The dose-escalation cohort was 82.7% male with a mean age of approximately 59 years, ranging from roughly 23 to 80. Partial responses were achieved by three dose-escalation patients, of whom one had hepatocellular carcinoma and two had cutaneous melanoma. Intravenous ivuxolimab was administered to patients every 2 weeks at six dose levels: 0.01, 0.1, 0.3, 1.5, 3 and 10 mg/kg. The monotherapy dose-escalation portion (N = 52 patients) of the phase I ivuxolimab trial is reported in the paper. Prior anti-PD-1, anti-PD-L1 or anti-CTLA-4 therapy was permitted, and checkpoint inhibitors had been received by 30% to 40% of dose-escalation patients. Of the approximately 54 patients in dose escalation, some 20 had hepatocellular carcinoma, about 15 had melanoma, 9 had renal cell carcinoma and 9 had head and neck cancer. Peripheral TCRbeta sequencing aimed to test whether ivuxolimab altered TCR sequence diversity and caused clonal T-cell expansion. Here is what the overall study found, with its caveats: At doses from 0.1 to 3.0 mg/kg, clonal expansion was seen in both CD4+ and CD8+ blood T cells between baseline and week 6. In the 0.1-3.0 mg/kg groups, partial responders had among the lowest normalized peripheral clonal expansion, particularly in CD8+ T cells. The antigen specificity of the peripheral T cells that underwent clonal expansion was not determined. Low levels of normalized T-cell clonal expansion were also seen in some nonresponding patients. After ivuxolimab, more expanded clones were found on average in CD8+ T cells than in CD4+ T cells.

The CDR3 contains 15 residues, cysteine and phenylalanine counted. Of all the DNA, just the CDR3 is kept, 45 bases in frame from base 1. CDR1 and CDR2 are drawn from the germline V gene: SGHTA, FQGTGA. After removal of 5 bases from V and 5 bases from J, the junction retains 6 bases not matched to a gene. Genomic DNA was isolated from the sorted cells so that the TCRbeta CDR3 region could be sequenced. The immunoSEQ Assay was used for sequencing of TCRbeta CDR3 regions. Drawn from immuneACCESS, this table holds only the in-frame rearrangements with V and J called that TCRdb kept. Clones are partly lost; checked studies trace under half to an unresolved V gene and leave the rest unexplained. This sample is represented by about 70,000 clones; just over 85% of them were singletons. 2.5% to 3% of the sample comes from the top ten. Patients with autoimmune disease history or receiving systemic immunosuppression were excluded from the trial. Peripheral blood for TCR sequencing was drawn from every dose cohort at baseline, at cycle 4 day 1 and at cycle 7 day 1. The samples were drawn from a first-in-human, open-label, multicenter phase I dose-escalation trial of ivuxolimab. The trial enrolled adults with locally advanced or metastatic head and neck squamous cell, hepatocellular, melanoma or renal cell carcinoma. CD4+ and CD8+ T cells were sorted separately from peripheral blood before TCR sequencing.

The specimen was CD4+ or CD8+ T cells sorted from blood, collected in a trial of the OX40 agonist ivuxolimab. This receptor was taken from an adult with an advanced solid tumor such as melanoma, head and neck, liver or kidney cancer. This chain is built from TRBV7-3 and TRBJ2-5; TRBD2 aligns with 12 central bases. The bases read TGTGCCAGCAGCGTCCTAGCGGGGGGGCGGGAGACCCAGTACTTC. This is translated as CASSVLAGGRETQYF.